The entry below gives a single TCR beta chain sequence along with its context. Its specificity is unknown. The repertoire was sequenced with immunoSEQ multiplex PCR; TCRdb's copy has only in-frame clones and lacks some. The table shows 62,000 or so clones, with approximately 91% occurring only once. The data stem from a study of graft-versus-host responses after intestinal transplantation. The wider study: Every recipient had anti-thymocyte globulin induction and two to four years of tacrolimus plus steroids.

Study findings and constraints: Within the allografts of patients who had graft-donor T cell macrochimerism, graft-versus-host to host-versus-graft clonal ratios were high. GvH clones occurred in recipient marrow; some first appeared in ileum or blood. Declining HvG levels early post-transplant were linked to peak circulating GvH clone levels.

This CDR3 is 16 amino acids long. CDR1 is SGHAT, CDR2 FQNNGV, per germline. V shed 7 bases and J shed 2 bases, with 15 bases lying between them. The specimen was unstimulated CD8+ T cells sorted from spleen or lymph node cells, collected before transplant. The chain is built from TRBV11-2 and TRBJ2-6; tentatively, D is TRBD2 (5 bases). This sequence originates from a human donor who was the organ donor for an intestinal transplant. CDR3 DNA sequence: TGTGCCAGCAACCACTTGGGGAGCCCTGGGGCCAACGTCCTGACTTTC. Protein: CASNHLGSPGANVLTF.